The 5 T cell receptor beta chains given below trace back to one sample, sequenced in a study of T cell repertoires in cytomegalovirus infection. Via MiXCR, TCRdb re-called the reads, giving one row per CDR3 protein. The sample lists roughly 200,000 distinct CDR3 sequences, 8% to 10% occurring once. Input material: PBMCs. Receptor source: a human donor in good health (CMV status not recorded). Some clones in this sample may be carry-over from other donors' samples.

This clonotype was detected ten times or more. The chain is built from TRBV7-2 and TRBJ1-2, with D maybe TRBD1 (6 bases). CDR3 length: 13 amino acids. Germline-derived CDR1 and CDR2 are SGHTA and FQGNSA. The V end was cut by 3 bases, the J end by 6 bases, with 11 bases between. In DNA, the CDR3 is TGTGCCAGCAGCTTGTCTCGACAGGATGGCTACACCTTC. Its translation is CASSLSRQDGYTF.

CDR3 nucleotide sequence: TGTGCCAGCAGCCTACCCCCAAGTTACAATGAGCAGTTCTTC. Amino acid sequence: CASSLPPSYNEQFF. This rearrangement joins TRBV5-4 to TRBJ2-1; D is unresolved. With 4 bases removed from V and 4 bases from J, the gap between germline ends came to 12 bases. The CDR3 length is 14 residues. The germline gives CDR1 SGHNT, CDR2 YYREEE (reference sequence).

This clonotype occurred many times. The V call is TRBV28, the J call TRBJ2-1, with D maybe TRBD2 (6 bases). The CDR3 is made up of 14 amino acids. The germline gives CDR1 MDHEN, CDR2 SYDVKM. V lost 3 bases and J lost 5, with 11 bases in between. CDR3 loop: CASSLAGTHNEQFF. Here the CDR3 DNA reads TGTGCCAGCAGTTTGGCGGGGACCCACAATGAGCAGTTCTTC.

This clonotype showed up many times. J is TRBJ2-1 and V is TRBV7-2; D is unresolved. The germline V and J ends were trimmed by 0 bases and 4 bases, with 13 bases remaining between them. Germline assignment: CDR1 SGHTA and CDR2 FQGNSA. The CDR3 sequence is 16 residues long. The CDR3 sequence: CASSLASTGRYNEQFF. The CDR3 nucleotides read TGTGCCAGCAGCTTAGCCTCTACGGGCCGTTACAATGAGCAGTTCTTC.

The chain carries TRBV2 and TRBJ2-7; 12 positions agree with TRBD2. V shed 8 bases and J 1 base; nucleotides not matched to a gene: 12. CDR1 is SNHLY and CDR2 is FYNNEI in the germline V gene. The CDR3 length is 17 residues. CDR3 DNA sequence: TGTGCCAGCTCCGGACTAGCGGGAATTGGTAGGTCCTACGAGCAGTACTTC. As protein: CASSGLAGIGRSYEQYF.